This is a list of T cell receptor beta chains from one sample in a study of siplizumab effects on memory and regulatory T cells. Libraries were prepared by immunoSEQ multiplex PCR; TCRdb keeps only in-frame clonotypes and omits some of them. The profile shows more than 95,000 clones, 94% of them singletons. Material: non-Treg CD4+ T cells sorted from blood. These receptors all come from a human donor in good health. CDR3s include the opening cysteine and the closing phenylalanine or tryptophan. D genes are given only for firm matches. Expanded clones get a size class; other rows say once, few or many, or leave the size out.

TRBJ2-7 | NA | 12 | TRBV30 | NA | CACSDGPYEQYF | TGTGCCTGCTCGGACGGGCCCTACGAGCAGTACTTC
TRBJ1-1 | NA | 14 | TRBV27 | NA | CASSFRQVGSEAFF | TGTGCCAGCAGTTTTAGACAGGTGGGCTCCGAAGCTTTCTTT
TRBJ2-7 | NA | 11 | TRBV2 | NA | CASRNRNEQYF | TGTGCCAGCAGAAACAGGAACGAGCAGTACTTC
TRBJ1-2 | once | 16 | TRBV18 | TRBD1 | CASSPALPTGGAGYTF | TGTGCCAGCTCACCCGCCCTTCCGACAGGGGGCGCCGGCTACACCTTC
TRBJ1-2 | NA | 15 | TRBV5-1 | TRBD1 | CASSLGEGATYGYTF | TGCGCCAGCAGCTTGGGAGAGGGGGCAACCTATGGCTACACCTTC
TRBJ2-3 | NA | 14 | TRBV30 | NA | CAWSLSRNGDTQYF | TGTGCCTGGAGTCTGTCTAGGAACGGTGATACGCAGTATTTT
TRBJ1-2 | once | 14 | TRBV19 | NA | CASSLRVPQDGYTF | TGTGCCAGTAGTTTACGGGTCCCTCAGGATGGCTACACCTTC
TRBJ1-2 | once | 15 | TRBV7-2 | TRBD1 | CASSSALTGGYGYTF | TGTGCCAGCAGCTCAGCCCTGACAGGGGGCTACGGCTACACCTTC
TRBJ2-1 | once | 18 | TRBV30 | TRBD2 | CAWRSLAGGPSSYNEQFF | TGTGCCTGGAGATCGCTAGCGGGAGGCCCCAGCTCCTACAATGAGCAGTTCTTC
TRBJ1-2 | NA | 15 | TRBV5-1 | TRBD1 | CASSVRTGAPYGYTF | TGCGCCAGCAGCGTACGGACAGGGGCTCCCTATGGCTACACCTTC
TRBJ2-2 | NA | 14 | TRBV7-9 | NA | CASSLRANTGELFF | TGTGCCAGCAGCCTCCGGGCGAACACCGGGGAGCTGTTTTTT
TRBJ2-7 | NA | 14 | TRBV9 | NA | CASSPKGDWYEQYF | TGTGCCAGCAGCCCAAAGGGGGATTGGTACGAGCAGTACTTC
TRBJ1-3 | NA | 14 | TRBV19 | NA | CASSAGERGNTIYF | TGTGCCAGTAGTGCGGGAGAGCGTGGAAACACCATATATTTT
TRBJ2-1 | NA | 13 | TRBV5-1 | NA | CASSLGPNNEQFF | TGCGCCAGCAGCTTGGGACCGAACAATGAGCAGTTCTTC
TRBJ2-1 | NA | 15 | TRBV6-5 | TRBD2 | CASSYWTSDHNEQFF | TGTGCCAGCAGTTACTGGACTAGCGATCACAATGAGCAGTTCTTC
TRBJ2-1 | NA | 15 | TRBV5-1 | TRBD1 | CASSRQGVGDNEQFF | TGCGCCAGCAGCCGACAGGGGGTGGGTGACAATGAGCAGTTCTTC
TRBJ1-1 | NA | 13 | TRBV6-1 | NA | CASTEMEGTEAFF | TGTGCCAGCACCGAAATGGAGGGCACTGAAGCTTTCTTT
TRBJ1-1 | NA | 14 | TRBV5-4 | NA | CASSSGGIGTEAFF | TGTGCCAGCAGTTCGGGAGGGATAGGGACTGAAGCTTTCTTT
TRBJ2-5 | NA | 15 | TRBV5-1 | NA | CASSLDGYGEETQYF | TGCGCCAGCAGCTTGGATGGTTACGGGGAGGAGACCCAGTACTTC
TRBJ2-5 | NA | 16 | TRBV5-1 | TRBD2 | CASSSGTSGRRETQYF | TGCGCCAGCAGCTCTGGGACTAGCGGGAGGAGGGAGACCCAGTACTTC
TRBJ2-1 | NA | 14 | TRBV6-1 | TRBD1 | CASSDRGQVNEQFF | TGTGCCAGCAGTGACAGGGGGCAGGTCAATGAGCAGTTCTTC
TRBJ2-7 | NA | 14 | TRBV7-6 | NA | CASSGLGQNYEQYF | TGTGCCAGCAGCGGATTAGGACAAAACTACGAGCAGTACTTC
TRBJ1-5 | once | 16 | TRBV19 | NA | CASEDKGGLLNQPQHF | TGTGCCAGCGAGGATAAAGGGGGGCTCCTTAATCAGCCCCAGCATTTT
TRBJ2-3 | NA | 12 | TRBV6-1 | TRBD2 | CASREGGRTQYF | TGTGCCAGCAGGGAGGGCGGGAGGACGCAGTATTTT
TRBJ1-1 | NA | 13 | TRBV13 | NA | CASSSRTPTAAFF | TGTGCCAGCAGCTCGCGGACGCCCACAGCAGCTTTCTTT
TRBJ1-1 | NA | 14 | TRBV9 | NA | CASSVGGANTEAFF | TGTGCCAGCAGCGTAGGGGGAGCGAACACTGAAGCTTTCTTT
TRBJ2-7 | NA | 15 | TRBV7-2 | NA | CASSSYSGGSYEQYF | TGTGCCAGCAGCTCCTACTCTGGCGGCTCCTACGAGCAGTACTTC
TRBJ1-1 | NA | 14 | TRBV5-1 | NA | CASSRLQGNTEAFF | TGCGCCAGCAGCCGCCTACAGGGGAACACTGAAGCTTTCTTT
TRBJ2-3 | NA | 15 | TRBV6-6 | TRBD2 | CASSYGSGATDTQYF | TGTGCCAGCAGTTACGGCAGCGGGGCCACAGATACGCAGTATTTT
TRBJ2-2 | NA | 18 | TRBV25-1 | TRBD1 | CASSEYPPLTGAAGELFF | TGTGCCAGCAGTGAATATCCCCCATTGACAGGGGCGGCCGGGGAGCTGTTTTTT
TRBJ1-1 | NA | 14 | TRBV30 | TRBD1 | CAWSNGTAARGAFF | TGTGCCTGGAGTAACGGGACAGCTGCTCGAGGGGCTTTCTTT
TRBJ2-2 | NA | 15 | TRBV5-1 | NA | CASTPGSANTGELFF | TGCGCCAGCACCCCCGGGTCTGCCAACACCGGGGAGCTGTTTTTT
TRBJ2-3 | NA | 17 | TRBV5-1 | TRBD2 | CASSLDTGGPGTDTQYF | TGCGCCAGCAGCTTGGATACGGGGGGGCCGGGCACAGATACGCAGTATTTT
TRBJ2-1 | NA | 15 | TRBV5-1 | NA | CASSLWSRGVGEQFF | TGCGCCAGCAGCTTGTGGAGCAGGGGGGTTGGTGAGCAGTTCTTC
TRBJ1-3 | once | 15 | TRBV11-2 | NA | CASSLDQSSGNTIYF | TGTGCCAGCAGCTTAGATCAGAGCTCTGGAAACACCATATATTTT
TRBJ1-1 | few | 14 | TRBV2 | TRBD1 | CASIRGQTNTEAFF | TGTGCCAGCATCAGGGGACAGACGAACACTGAAGCTTTCTTT
TRBJ1-5 | NA | 12 | TRBV2 | NA | CASGNGDQPQHF | TGTGCCAGCGGGAACGGGGATCAGCCCCAGCATTTT
TRBJ2-1 | NA | 14 | TRBV6-1 | NA | CATTGPTSYNEQFF | TGTGCCACCACAGGTCCCACCAGCTACAATGAGCAGTTCTTC
TRBJ2-4 | NA | 15 | TRBV6-6 | TRBD2 | CASTAGGPTKNIQYF | TGTGCCAGCACAGCGGGAGGGCCAACCAAAAACATTCAGTACTTC
TRBJ2-1 | NA | 15 | TRBV6-5 | TRBD2 | CASSITSGGAREQFF | TGTGCCAGCAGTATCACTAGCGGGGGGGCAAGGGAGCAGTTCTTC
TRBJ2-3 | NA | 10 | TRBV5-8 | NA | CASSRSTQYF | TGTGCCAGCAGTCGGTCGACGCAGTATTTT
TRBJ2-3 | NA | 15 | TRBV11-1 | TRBD1 | CASSARGPRADTQYF | TGTGCCAGCAGCGCCAGGGGGCCCAGGGCAGATACGCAGTATTTT